The next 12 T cell receptor beta chains were all read from a single sample in a study of T-cell memory formation after mild COVID-19 (dated by TCRdb to 2020 to 2023). The library was built by means of 5' RACE. The sample was run on an Illumina NovaSeq 6000. TCRdb's own reprocessing of the public reads used fastp at Q25 and MiXCR and kept productive beta chains. All rows with the same CDR3 protein become a single entry with the most common DNA and genes. In this sample the table shows some 290,000 distinct CDR3 sequences, 15% to 20% of which occur a single time. Together, the top ten hold about 23% of the sample. The sample was PBMCs or a T cell subset sorted from them (not recorded which). The receptor source for this set is a man between 18 and 35 years old who had mild COVID-19 (a few samples of this study predate the infection). The sample titles of this study are shuffled in the database, so cell type and time point are left out; the donor was told from shared clones.

The chain employs TRBV7-2 and TRBJ1-2; D unclear. V dropped 2 bases and J dropped 2 bases, with 18 bases sitting between them. Germline V gene data show CDR1 as SGHTA and CDR2 as FQGNSA. CDR3 length equals 17 residues. In nucleotides, the CDR3 is TGTGCCAGCAGCTTACGAGGATCGTACTTTGAAAACTATGGCTACACCTTC. Translation gives CASSLRGSYFENYGYTF. The full variable domain, with the rest looked up from reference TRBV7-2 and TRBJ1-2, is GAGVSQSPSNKVTEKGKDVELRCDPISGHTALYWYRQSLGQGLEFLIYFQGNSAPDKSGLPSDRFSAERTGGSVSTLTIQRTQQEDSAVYLCASSLRGSYFENYGYTFGSGTRLTVV.

This clonotype appeared a few times. The chain has TRBV6-2 or TRBV6-3 and TRBJ1-1, with D uncertain. Germline CDR1 reads MNHEY; CDR2 reads SVGEGT. Trimming took off 2 bases at V and 2 bases at J, with 6 bases between the two ends. The CDR3 has 13 amino acids. The DNA of the CDR3 is TGTGCCAGCAGTTACAGCCGCAACACTGAAGCTTTCTTT. It yields the protein CASSYSRNTEAFF.

This clonotype has at least ten counts. The chain couples TRBV5-1 to TRBJ2-3; weak D call: TRBD2 (7 bases). There are 16 residues in the CDR3. V gave up 2 bases and J gave up 6 bases, with 19 bases separating them. Germline V gives CDR1 SGHRS, CDR2 YFSETQ. The CDR3 region has the DNA TGCGCCAGCAGCTTAACGGGGGGCGTACCATCCGATACGCAGTATTTT. Translating gives CASSLTGGVPSDTQYF.

The CDR3 here is CATSDSQGSYEQFF. The DNA of the CDR3 is TGTGCCACCAGTGATTCGCAGGGGTCCTATGAGCAGTTCTTC. The rearrangement links TRBV24-1 to TRBJ2-1, with D possibly TRBD1 on 6 matching bases. Between the trimmed V and J ends, which lost 2 bases and 8 bases, there was a span of 12 bases. This CDR3 contains 14 residues. CDR1 and CDR2 from the germline V gene are KGHDR and SFDVKD.

The sample holds many counts of this clonotype. The chain carries TRBV10-3 and TRBJ2-7; 11 bases align to TRBD1. The trim removed 4 bases at V and 5 bases at J, leaving 4 bases unmatched. The CDR3 runs to 14 residues. Germline V gives CDR1 ENHRY, CDR2 SYGVKD. CDR3 loop: CAISGGQGANEQYV. The CDR3 nucleotides read TGTGCCATCAGTGGAGGACAGGGGGCAAACGAGCAGTACGTC.

The rearrangement joins TRBV18 to TRBJ1-1; D unresolved. The germline V and J ends were trimmed by 3 bases and 11 bases, with 16 bases remaining between them. Germline assignment: CDR1 KGHSH and CDR2 LQKENI. This CDR3 comprises 13 residues. The CDR3 loop reads CASSPSDPGGAFF. The CDR3 coding sequence is TGTGCCAGCTCACCGTCAGACCCGGGCGGGGCTTTCTTT.

In this sample, this clonotype turned up a few times. The chain uses TRBV12-3 or TRBV12-4 and TRBJ1-1; 8 positions agree with TRBD1. The CDR3 is 13 residues long. The V and J ends lost 7 bases and 4 bases, in that order; junction bases with no gene match: 5. In DNA, the CDR3 is TGTGCCAGCACCAAAACAGGGGGCACTGAAGCTTTCTTT. Its translation: CASTKTGGTEAFF.

This clonotype occurred many times. The chain employs TRBV7-2 and TRBJ1-2; tentatively, D is TRBD1 (6 bases). CDR1 and CDR2 from the germline V gene are SGHTA and FQGNSA. V shed 5 bases and J shed 2 bases, with 15 bases lying between them. The CDR3 covers 15 residues. The CDR3 is CASSEQGGSNYGYTF. The CDR3 bases are TGTGCCAGCAGCGAACAGGGAGGATCAAACTATGGCTACACCTTC.

This clonotype was recorded many times. This chain connects TRBV28 to TRBJ2-4; D not resolved. V was cut by 4 bases and J by 2 bases, with 18 bases left in between. This CDR3 has 17 amino acids. The V gene's germline CDR1 is MDHEN and CDR2 SYDVKM. For the CDR3, the DNA is TGTGCCAGCAGTTCCTCACCCACAATGATGTCCAAAAACATTCAGTACTTC. Encoded protein: CASSSSPTMMSKNIQYF.

V is TRBV5-1 and J is TRBJ1-2, with 8 bases lining up with TRBD1. With 5 bases clipped from V and 3 bases from J, the junction kept 12 bases outside the gene matches. Per germline, CDR1 SGHRS and CDR2 YFSETQ. The CDR3 sequence is 16 residues long. CDR3 sequence (DNA): TGCGCCAGCAGGACATGGACAGGGCGGGGTGACTATGGCTACACCTTC. This sequence encodes CASRTWTGRGDYGYTF.

The chain combines TRBV7-6 with TRBJ2-3, with D possibly being TRBD1 (5 bases). The germline V gene has CDR1 SGHVS and CDR2 FNYEAQ. Trimming shortened V by 5 bases and J by 5 bases, and 20 bases separated the two germline ends. CDR3 length: 16 residues. As DNA, the CDR3 is TGTGCCAGCAGCCCATTCGGGTTAGGGGCTCGAGATACGCAGTATTTT. Protein sequence: CASSPFGLGARDTQYF.

The chain has TRBV7-2 and TRBJ1-1; D might be TRBD1 (5 bases). Trimming shortened V by 1 base and J by 0 bases, and 9 bases separated the two germline ends. The CDR3 length is 15 residues. Germline CDR1 reads SGHTA; CDR2 reads FQGNSA. Here the CDR3 reads CASSLGGVLNTEAFF. As DNA, the CDR3 is TGTGCCAGCAGCTTAGGGGGGGTCCTGAACACTGAAGCTTTCTTT. Full variable domain (rest looked up from reference TRBV7-2 and TRBJ1-1): GAGVSQSPSNKVTEKGKDVELRCDPISGHTALYWYRQSLGQGLEFLIYFQGNSAPDKSGLPSDRFSAERTGGSVSTLTIQRTQQEDSAVYLCASSLGGVLNTEAFFGQGTRLTVV.